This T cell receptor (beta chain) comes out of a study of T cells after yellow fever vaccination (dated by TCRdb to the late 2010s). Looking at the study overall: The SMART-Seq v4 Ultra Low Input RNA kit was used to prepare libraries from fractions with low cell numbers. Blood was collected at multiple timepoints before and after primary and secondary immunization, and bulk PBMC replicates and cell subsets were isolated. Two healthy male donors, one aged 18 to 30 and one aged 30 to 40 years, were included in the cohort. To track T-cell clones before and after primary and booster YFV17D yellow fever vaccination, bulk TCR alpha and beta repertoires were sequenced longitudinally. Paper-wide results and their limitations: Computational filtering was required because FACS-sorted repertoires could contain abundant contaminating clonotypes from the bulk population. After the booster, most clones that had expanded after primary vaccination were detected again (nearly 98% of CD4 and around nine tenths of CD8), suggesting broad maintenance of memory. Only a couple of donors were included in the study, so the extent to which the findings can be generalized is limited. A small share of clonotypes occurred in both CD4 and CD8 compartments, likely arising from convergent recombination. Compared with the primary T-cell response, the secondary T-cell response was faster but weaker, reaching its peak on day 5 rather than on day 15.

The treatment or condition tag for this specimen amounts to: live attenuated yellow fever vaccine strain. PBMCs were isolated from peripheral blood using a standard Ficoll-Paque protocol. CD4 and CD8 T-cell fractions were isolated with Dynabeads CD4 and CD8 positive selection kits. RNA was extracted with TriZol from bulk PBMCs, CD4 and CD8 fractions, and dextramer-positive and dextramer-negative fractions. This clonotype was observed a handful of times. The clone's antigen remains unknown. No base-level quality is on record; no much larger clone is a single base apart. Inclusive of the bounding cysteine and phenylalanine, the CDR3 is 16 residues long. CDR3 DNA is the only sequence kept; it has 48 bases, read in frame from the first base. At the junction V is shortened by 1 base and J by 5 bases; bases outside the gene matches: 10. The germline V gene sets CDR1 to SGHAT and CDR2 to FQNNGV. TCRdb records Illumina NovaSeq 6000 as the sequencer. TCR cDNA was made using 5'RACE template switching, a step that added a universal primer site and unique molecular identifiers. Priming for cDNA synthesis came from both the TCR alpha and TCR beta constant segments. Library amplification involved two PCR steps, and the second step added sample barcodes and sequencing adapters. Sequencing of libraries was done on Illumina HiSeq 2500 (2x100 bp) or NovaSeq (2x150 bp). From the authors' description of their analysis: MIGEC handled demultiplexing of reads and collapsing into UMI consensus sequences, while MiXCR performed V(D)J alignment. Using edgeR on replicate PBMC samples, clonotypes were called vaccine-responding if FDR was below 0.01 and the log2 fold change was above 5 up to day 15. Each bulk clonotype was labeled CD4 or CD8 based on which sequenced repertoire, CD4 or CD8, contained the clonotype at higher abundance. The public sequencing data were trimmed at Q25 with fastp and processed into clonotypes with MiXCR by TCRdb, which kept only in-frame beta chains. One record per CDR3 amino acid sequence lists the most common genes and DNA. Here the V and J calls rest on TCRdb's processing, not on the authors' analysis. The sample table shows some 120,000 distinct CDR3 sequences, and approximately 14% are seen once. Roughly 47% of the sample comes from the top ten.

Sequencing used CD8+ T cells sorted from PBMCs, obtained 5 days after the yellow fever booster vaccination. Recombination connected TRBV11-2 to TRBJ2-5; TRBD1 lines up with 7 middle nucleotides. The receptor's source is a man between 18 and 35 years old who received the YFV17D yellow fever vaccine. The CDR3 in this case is CASSLVSGQRRETQYF. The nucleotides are TGTGCCAGCAGCTTAGTCTCGGGACAGAGGAGGGAGACCCAGTACTTC. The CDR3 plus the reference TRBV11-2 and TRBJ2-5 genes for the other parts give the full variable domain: EAGVAQSPRYKIIEKRQSVAFWCNPISGHATLYWYQQILGQGPKLLIQFQNNGVVDDSQLPKDRFSAERLKGVDSTLKIQPAKLEDSAVYLCASSLVSGQRRETQYFGPGTRLLVL.